These 10 T cell receptor beta chains originate from one sample sequenced in a study of T cell repertoires in aging, cancer and after chemotherapy. Rearranged V-D-J TRB sequences were amplified with a mixed TRB-A/B primer pool. TCRdb re-derived calls from the multiplex PCR reads in MiXCR, one entry per CDR3 protein. Among 10,000 to 11,000 distinct CDR3 sequences listed, around 44% were seen once. Amplification of TCR beta used genomic DNA extracted from peripheral blood. The sequencing sample was made of blood. The origin of the receptors is a human donor in good health.

The J gene is TRBJ2-3, the V gene TRBV20-1; 8 positions match TRBD2. This CDR3 comprises 15 residues. Germline CDR1 and CDR2: DFQATT and SNEGSKA (reference sequence). V lost 6 bases to trimming and J lost 4 bases; unmatched junction nucleotides: 12. CDR3 sequence: CSADPGTSRADTQYF. CDR3 bases: TGCAGTGCAGATCCCGGGACTAGTCGTGCAGATACGCAGTATTTT.

The chain combines TRBV5-6 with TRBJ1-4, with TRBD1 as a possible D gene (5 bases). V shed 4 bases and J shed 7 bases, with 14 bases lying between them. Germline CDR1 is SGHDT and CDR2 is YYEEEE. The CDR3 consists of 14 residues. This chain's CDR3 is CASSPWDSGEKLFF. The CDR3, as DNA: TGTGCCAGCAGCCCCTGGGACTCGGGTGAAAAACTGTTTTTT.

The rearrangement uses TRBV11-1 and TRBJ2-1; 13 nucleotides match TRBD2. The CDR3 loop spans 14 amino acids. Per germline, CDR1 SGHAT and CDR2 FQDESV (reference sequence). J gave up 9 bases and V 5 bases, and 4 bases lay outside the gene matches. The CDR3 nucleotides read TGTGCCAGCAGCCTAAGGACTAGCGGGGGTGAGCAGTTCTTC. Protein: CASSLRTSGGEQFF.

This rearrangement joins TRBV6-1 to TRBJ2-4; no definite D call. The CDR3 totals 15 residues. Germline V gene data show CDR1 as MNHNS and CDR2 as SASEGT. V gave up 0 bases and J gave up 0 bases, with 6 bases separating them. The CDR3 DNA sequence: TGTGCCAGCAGTGAAGCCGTACTAGCCAAAAACATTCAGTACTTC. Its translation is CASSEAVLAKNIQYF.

In this sample, this clonotype turned up a few times. CDR3 sequence (DNA): TGTGCCAGTAGCTGGGACAGGGGGAACACTGAAGCTTTCTTT. Amino acid sequence: CASSWDRGNTEAFF. V usage is TRBV19 and J usage is TRBJ1-1, with 10 nucleotides matching TRBD1. This CDR3 contains 14 residues. CDR1 is LNHDA and CDR2 is SQIVND in the germline V gene (reference sequence). Trimming took 6 bases from V and 1 from J; bases not matched to a gene: 2. The whole variable domain, remainder taken from reference TRBV19 and TRBJ1-1, is DGGITQSPKYLFRKEGQNVTLSCEQNLNHDAMYWYRQDPGQGLRLIYYSQIVNDFQKGDIAEGYSVSREKKESFPLTVTSAQKNPTAFYLCASSWDRGNTEAFFGQGTRLTVV.

This clonotype was seen only a few times. J is TRBJ2-3 and V is TRBV29-1, with TRBD2 matching 7 bases. J gave up 11 bases and V 6 bases, and 17 bases lay outside the gene matches. The CDR3 sequence is 14 residues long. The germline V gene has CDR1 SQVTM and CDR2 ANQGSEA. CDR3 nucleotide sequence: TGCAGCGTCCCTTCCCGGAGCGGGGTCTGGTTGCAGTATTTT. It specifies CSVPSRSGVWLQYF.

This clonotype was seen more than once but under ten times. The chain recombines TRBV5-5 with TRBJ2-1, with 10 positions matching TRBD1. J was trimmed by 2 bases and V by 4 bases; bases with no gene match: 6. Germline V gene sequence: CDR1 SGHKS, CDR2 YYEKEE (reference sequence). This CDR3 comprises 16 residues. Here the CDR3 reads CASSPPGTGAYNEQFF. The CDR3 DNA reads as TGTGCCAGCAGCCCACCCGGGACAGGGGCCTACAATGAGCAGTTCTTC. The complete variable domain, with remaining parts taken from reference TRBV5-5 and TRBJ2-1, reads DAGVTQSPTHLIKTRGQQVTLRCSPISGHKSVSWYQQVLGQGPQFIFQYYEKEERGRGNFPDRFSARQFPNYSSELNVNALLLGDSALYLCASSPPGTGAYNEQFFGPGTRLTVL.

The gene calls are TRBV6-1 and TRBJ2-7; a weak D match, TRBD2 (6 bases). Germline assignment: CDR1 MNHNS and CDR2 SASEGT. Trimming pared 8 bases from V and 0 bases from J, leaving 14 bases between. This CDR3 has 14 amino acids. CDR3 bases: TGTGCCAGCCTTGCGGGGTCGCTCTCCTACGAGCAGTACGTC. It specifies CASLAGSLSYEQYV.

This chain uses TRBV20-1 with TRBJ2-3, with unresolved D. The germline V and J ends were trimmed by 3 bases and 0 bases, with 13 bases remaining between them. Germline CDR1 reads DFQATT; CDR2 reads SNEGSKA (reference sequence). This CDR3 is 15 amino acids long. The CDR3 is CSASRRLTSTDTQYF. CDR3 nucleotides: TGCAGTGCTAGTCGGCGGCTAACTAGCACAGATACGCAGTATTTT.

This chain links TRBV3-1 with TRBJ1-6, with a weak D call TRBD1 (6 bases). The ends were cut back, 4 bases at V and 6 bases at J, with 13 bases in the middle. Per the germline V gene, CDR1 is LGHDT and CDR2 is YNNKEL (reference sequence). The CDR3 contains 15 residues. In DNA form, the CDR3 reads TGTGCCAGCAGCCCCGGATTGGGGGCTAATTCACCCCTCCACTTT. Translation: CASSPGLGANSPLHF.